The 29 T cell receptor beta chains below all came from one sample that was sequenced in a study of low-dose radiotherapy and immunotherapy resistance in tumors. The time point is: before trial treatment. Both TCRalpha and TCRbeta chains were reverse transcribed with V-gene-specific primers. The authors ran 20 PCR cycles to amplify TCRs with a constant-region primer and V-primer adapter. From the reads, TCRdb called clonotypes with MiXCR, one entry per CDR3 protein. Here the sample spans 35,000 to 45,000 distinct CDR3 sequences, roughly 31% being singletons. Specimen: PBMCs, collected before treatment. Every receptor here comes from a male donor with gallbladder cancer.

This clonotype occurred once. The CDR3 region is CASSSQGARTEAFF. The CDR3 DNA reads as TGTGCCAGCAGCTCACAGGGGGCCCGGACTGAAGCTTTCTTT. The chain joins TRBV5-4 to TRBJ1-1, with 9 bases matching TRBD1. The CDR3 extends over 14 amino acids. V was pared by 3 bases and J by 5 bases, with 5 bases of the junction left unmatched. Germline-derived CDR1 and CDR2 are SGHNT and YYREEE (reference sequence). The entire variable domain, with the rest obtained from reference TRBV5-4 and TRBJ1-1, is as follows: ETGVTQSPTHLIKTRGQQVTLRCSSQSGHNTVSWYQQALGQGPQFIFQYYREEENGRGNFPPRFSGLQFPNYSSELNVNALELDDSALYLCASSSQGARTEAFFGQGTRLTVV.

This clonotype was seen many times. The CDR3 spells CASGVRALLAGAPLNEQFF. DNA of the CDR3: TGTGCCAGCGGCGTGAGGGCATTACTAGCGGGAGCGCCTCTTAATGAGCAGTTCTTC. The chain couples TRBV12-3 or TRBV12-4 to TRBJ2-1; 11 bases align to TRBD2. The CDR3 has 19 amino acids. V was clipped by 8 bases and J by 7 bases; unmatched bases: 22.

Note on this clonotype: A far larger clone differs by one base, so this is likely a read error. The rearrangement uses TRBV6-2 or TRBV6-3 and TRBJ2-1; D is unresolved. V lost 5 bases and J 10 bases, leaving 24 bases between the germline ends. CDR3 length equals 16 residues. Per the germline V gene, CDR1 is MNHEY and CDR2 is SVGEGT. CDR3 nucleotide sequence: TGTGCCAGCAGTCCCCAACGTGCCAGTTTGGGTTACGAGCAGTTCTTC. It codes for CASSPQRASLGYEQFF.

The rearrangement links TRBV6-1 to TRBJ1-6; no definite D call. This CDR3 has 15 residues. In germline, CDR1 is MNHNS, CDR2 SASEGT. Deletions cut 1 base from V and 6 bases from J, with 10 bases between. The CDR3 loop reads CASSEVLQRNSPLHF. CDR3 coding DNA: TGTGCCAGCAGTGAAGTCCTACAGCGTAATTCACCCCTCCACTTT.

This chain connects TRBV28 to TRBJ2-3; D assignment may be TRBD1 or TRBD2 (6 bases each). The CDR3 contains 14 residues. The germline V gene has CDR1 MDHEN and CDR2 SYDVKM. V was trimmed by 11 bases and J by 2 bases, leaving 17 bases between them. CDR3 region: CAGRGARPTDTQYF. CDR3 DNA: TGTGCCGGTAGGGGGGCGCGGCCCACAGATACGCAGTATTTT.

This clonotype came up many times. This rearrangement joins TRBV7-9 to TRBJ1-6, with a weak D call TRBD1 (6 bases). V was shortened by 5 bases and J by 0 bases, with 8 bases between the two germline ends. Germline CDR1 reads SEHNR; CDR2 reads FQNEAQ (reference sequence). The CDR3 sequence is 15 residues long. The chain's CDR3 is CASSQDSSYNSPLHF. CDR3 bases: TGTGCCAGCAGCCAGGACAGCTCCTATAATTCACCCCTCCACTTT.

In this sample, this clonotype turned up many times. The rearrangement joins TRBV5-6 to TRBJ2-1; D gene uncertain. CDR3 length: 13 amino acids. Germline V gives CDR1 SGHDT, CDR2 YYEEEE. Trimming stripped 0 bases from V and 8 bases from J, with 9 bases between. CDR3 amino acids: CASSLGTSDEQFF. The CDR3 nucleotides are TGTGCCAGCAGCTTGGGGACCTCGGATGAGCAGTTCTTC.

Here the CDR3 reads CASSVEVLALQQFF. The CDR3 nucleotides are TGTGCCAGCAGCGTTGAAGTCCTAGCACTGCAGCAGTTCTTC. The chain couples TRBV28 to TRBJ2-1, with D maybe TRBD2 (5 bases). This CDR3 has 14 amino acids. The germline CDR1 and CDR2 sequences are MDHEN and SYDVKM. Trimming removed 6 bases at V and 11 bases at J, with 20 bases between.

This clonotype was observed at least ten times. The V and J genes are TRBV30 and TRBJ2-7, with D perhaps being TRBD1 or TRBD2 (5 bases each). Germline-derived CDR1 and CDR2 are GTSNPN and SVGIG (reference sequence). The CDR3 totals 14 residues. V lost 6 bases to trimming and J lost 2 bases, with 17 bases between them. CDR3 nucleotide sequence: TGTGCCTGCCCTCGCCCCGGGACCACCTACGAGCAGTACTTC. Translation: CACPRPGTTYEQYF.

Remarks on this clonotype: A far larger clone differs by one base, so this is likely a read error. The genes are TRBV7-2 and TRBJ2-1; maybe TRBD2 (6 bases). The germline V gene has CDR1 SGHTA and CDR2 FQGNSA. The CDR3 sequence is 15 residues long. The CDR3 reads CVSSELMTSSNEQFF. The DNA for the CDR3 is TGTGTCAGCAGCGAACTTATGACTAGTAGCAATGAGCAGTTCTTC.

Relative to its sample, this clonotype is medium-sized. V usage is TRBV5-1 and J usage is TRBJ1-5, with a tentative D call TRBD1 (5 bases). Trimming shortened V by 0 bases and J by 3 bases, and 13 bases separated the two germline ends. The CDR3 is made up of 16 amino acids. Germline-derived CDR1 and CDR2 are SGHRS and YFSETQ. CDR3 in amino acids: CASSLEGPENNQPQHF. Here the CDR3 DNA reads TGCGCCAGCAGCTTGGAGGGACCGGAGAACAATCAGCCCCAGCATTTT.

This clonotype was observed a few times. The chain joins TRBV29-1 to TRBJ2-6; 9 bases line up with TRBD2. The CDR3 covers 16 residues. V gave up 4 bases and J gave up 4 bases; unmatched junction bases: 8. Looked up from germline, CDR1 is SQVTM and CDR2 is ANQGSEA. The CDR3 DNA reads TGCAGCGTTGGGGAGCGGGGGGTTTCAGGGGCCAACGTCCTGACTTTC. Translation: CSVGERGVSGANVLTF.

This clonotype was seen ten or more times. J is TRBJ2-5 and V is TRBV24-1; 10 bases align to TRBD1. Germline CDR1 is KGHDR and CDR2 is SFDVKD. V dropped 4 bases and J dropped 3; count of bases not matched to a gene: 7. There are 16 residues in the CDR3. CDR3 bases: TGTGCCACCAGTGAGCCCCCCGGGACAGGGGAAGAGACCCAGTACTTC. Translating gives CATSEPPGTGEETQYF.

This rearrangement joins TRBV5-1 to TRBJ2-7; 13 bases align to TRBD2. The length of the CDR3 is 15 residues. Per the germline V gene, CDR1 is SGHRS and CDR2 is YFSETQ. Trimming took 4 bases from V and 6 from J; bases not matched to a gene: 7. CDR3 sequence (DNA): TGCGCCAGCAGCCCCCTCGGACTAGCGGGAGCCGAGCAGTACTTC. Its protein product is CASSPLGLAGAEQYF.

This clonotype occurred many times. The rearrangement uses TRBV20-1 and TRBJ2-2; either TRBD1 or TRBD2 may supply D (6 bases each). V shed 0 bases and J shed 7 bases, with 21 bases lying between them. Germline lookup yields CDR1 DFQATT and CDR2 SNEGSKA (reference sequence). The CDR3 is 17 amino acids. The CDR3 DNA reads TGCAGTGCTAGAGATCGGGGGCGCTCTGGAGGGGGCGGGGAGCTGTTTTTT. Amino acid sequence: CSARDRGRSGGGGELFF.

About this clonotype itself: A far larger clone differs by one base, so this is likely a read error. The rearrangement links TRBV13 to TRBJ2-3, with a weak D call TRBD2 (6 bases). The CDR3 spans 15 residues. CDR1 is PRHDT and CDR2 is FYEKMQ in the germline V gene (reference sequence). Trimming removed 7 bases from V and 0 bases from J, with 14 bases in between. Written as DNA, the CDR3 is TGTGCCAGCACCCTAACGGGAGTGAGCACAGATACGCAGTATTTT. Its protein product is CASTLTGVSTDTQYF.

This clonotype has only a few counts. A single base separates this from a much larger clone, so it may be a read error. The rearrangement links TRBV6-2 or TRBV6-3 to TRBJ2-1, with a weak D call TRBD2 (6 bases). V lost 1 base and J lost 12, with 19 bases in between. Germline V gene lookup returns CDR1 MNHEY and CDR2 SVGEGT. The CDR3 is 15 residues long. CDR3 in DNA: TGTGCCAGCAGTTACTTTTCGGGAGAGGGTGCTGGGCAGTTCTTC. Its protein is CASSYFSGEGAGQFF.

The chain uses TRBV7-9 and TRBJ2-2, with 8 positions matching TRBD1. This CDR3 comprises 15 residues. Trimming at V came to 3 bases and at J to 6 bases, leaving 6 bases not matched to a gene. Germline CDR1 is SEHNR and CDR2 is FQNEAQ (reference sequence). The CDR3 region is CASSLRTGPPGELFF. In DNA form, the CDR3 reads TGTGCCAGCAGCTTGAGGACAGGGCCCCCCGGGGAGCTGTTTTTT.

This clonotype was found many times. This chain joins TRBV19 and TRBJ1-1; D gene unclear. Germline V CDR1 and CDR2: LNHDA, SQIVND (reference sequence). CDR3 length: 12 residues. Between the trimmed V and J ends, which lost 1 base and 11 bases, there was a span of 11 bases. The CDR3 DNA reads TGTGCCAGTAGTATAGGTGCGGAGAGGGCTTTCTTT. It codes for CASSIGAERAFF.

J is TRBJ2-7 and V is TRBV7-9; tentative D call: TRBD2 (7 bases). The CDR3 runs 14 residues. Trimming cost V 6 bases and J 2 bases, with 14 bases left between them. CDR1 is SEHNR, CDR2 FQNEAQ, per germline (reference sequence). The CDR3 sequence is CASRGGDTPYEQYF. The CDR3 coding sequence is TGTGCCAGCAGGGGGGGGGACACACCCTACGAGCAGTACTTC.

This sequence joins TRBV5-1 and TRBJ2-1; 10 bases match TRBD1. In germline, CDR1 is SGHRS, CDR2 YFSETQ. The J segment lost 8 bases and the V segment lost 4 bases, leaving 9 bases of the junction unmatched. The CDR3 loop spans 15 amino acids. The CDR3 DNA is TGCGCCAGCAGCGGGACGACAGGGGGCCTCGATGAGCAGTTCTTC. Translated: CASSGTTGGLDEQFF.

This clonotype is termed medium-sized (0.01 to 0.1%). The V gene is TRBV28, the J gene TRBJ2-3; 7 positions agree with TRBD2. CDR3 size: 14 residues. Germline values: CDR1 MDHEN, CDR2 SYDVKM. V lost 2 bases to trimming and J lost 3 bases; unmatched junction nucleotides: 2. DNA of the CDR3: TGTGCCAGCAGTTTAGGGGGGGTTACAGATACGCAGTATTTT. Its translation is CASSLGGVTDTQYF.

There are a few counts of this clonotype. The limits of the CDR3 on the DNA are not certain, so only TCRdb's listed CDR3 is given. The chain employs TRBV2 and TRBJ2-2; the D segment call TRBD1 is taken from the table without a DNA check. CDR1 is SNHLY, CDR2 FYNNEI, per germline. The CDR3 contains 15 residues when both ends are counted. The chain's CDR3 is CASSVKGQAGELFFF.

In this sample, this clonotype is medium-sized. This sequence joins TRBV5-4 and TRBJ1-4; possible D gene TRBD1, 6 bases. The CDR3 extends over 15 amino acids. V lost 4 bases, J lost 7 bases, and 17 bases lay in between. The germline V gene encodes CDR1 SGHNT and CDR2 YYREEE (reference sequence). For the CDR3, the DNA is TGTGCCAGCAGCCAGGAACAGGGAATTCGTGAAAAACTGTTTTTT. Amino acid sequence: CASSQEQGIREKLFF.

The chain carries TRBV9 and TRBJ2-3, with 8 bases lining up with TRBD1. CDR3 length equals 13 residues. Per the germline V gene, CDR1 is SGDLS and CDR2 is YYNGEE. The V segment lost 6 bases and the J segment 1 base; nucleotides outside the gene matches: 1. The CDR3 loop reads CASTGGGTDTQYF. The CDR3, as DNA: TGTGCCAGCACAGGGGGCGGCACAGATACGCAGTATTTT. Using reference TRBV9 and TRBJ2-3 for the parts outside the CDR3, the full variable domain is DSGVTQTPKHLITATGQRVTLRCSPRSGDLSVYWYQQSLDQGLQFLIQYYNGEERAKGNILERFSAQQFPDLHSELNLSSLELGDSALYFCASTGGGTDTQYFGPGTRLTVL.

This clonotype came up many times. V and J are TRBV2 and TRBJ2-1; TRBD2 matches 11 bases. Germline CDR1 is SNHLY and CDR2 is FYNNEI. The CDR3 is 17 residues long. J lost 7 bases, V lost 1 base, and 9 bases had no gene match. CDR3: CASSEGSLAGGRNEQFF. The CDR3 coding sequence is TGTGCCAGCAGTGAAGGCTCCCTAGCGGGGGGCAGAAATGAGCAGTTCTTC.

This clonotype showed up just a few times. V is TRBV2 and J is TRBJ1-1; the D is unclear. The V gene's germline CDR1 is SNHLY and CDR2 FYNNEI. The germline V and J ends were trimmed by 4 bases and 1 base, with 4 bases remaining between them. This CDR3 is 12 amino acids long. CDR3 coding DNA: TGTGCCAGCAGTGCTGGGAACACTGAAGCTTTCTTT. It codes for CASSAGNTEAFF.

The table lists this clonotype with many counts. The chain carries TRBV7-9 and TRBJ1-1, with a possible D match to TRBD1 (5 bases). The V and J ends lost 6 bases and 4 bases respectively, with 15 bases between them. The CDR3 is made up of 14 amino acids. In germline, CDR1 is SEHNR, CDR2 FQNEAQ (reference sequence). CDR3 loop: CASRRGEGTTEAFF. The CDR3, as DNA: TGTGCCAGCAGGAGGGGCGAGGGAACCACTGAAGCTTTCTTT.

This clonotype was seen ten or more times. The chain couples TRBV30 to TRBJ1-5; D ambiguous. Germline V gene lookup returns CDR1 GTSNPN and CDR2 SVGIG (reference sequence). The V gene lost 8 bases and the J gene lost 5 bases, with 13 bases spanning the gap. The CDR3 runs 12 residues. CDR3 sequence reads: CATWGGDQPQHF. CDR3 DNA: TGTGCCACCTGGGGTGGTGATCAGCCCCAGCATTTT.